Listed here are 18 T cell receptor beta chains from one sample, sequenced in a study of glioma-infiltrating T cells after dendritic cell vaccination. Sequencing was performed with immunoSEQ multiplex PCR; in TCRdb, only in-frame clones are kept and a portion is missing. The sample consists of 65,000 to 90,000 clones, more than 65% of them appearing once. Sequenced here: blood, sampled before dendritic cell vaccination. These receptors originate from a human donor with glioblastoma.

V and J are TRBV19 and TRBJ1-3; D may be TRBD1 (6 bases). CDR3 length: 15 residues. The V end lost 5 bases, the J end lost 6 bases, and 17 bases lay between the germline ends. Per the germline V gene, CDR1 is LNHDA and CDR2 is SQIVND (reference sequence). The CDR3 loop reads CASSARQVLENTIYF. The CDR3 DNA sequence: TGTGCCAGTAGTGCCCGACAGGTATTGGAAAACACCATATATTTT.

This rearrangement joins TRBV28 to TRBJ2-3, with D unresolved. The CDR3 has 12 residues. V was clipped by 2 bases and J by 9 bases, with 9 bases between them. Germline V gene lookup returns CDR1 MDHEN and CDR2 SYDVKM. CDR3 residues: CASSLPRATQYF. CDR3 nucleotide sequence: TGTGCCAGCAGTTTACCCCGAGCCACGCAGTATTTT.

The table lists this clone with a few counts. V gene TRBV28 combines with J gene TRBJ1-6; 9 nucleotides align to TRBD1. This CDR3 is 14 amino acids long. V gave up 7 bases and J gave up 7 bases; unmatched junction bases: 5. Germline assignment: CDR1 MDHEN and CDR2 SYDVKM. Here the CDR3 DNA reads TGTGCCAGCAATACCGGGACAGGGAATTCACCCCTCCACTTT. Its protein is CASNTGTGNSPLHF.

The CDR3 region is CASSLWTGGPATNEKLFF. CDR3 nucleotides: TGTGCCAGCAGCTTGTGGACAGGGGGGCCTGCAACTAATGAAAAACTGTTTTTT. The gene calls are TRBV5-5 and TRBJ1-4, with 10 bases identical to TRBD1. The trim removed 1 base at V and 0 bases at J, leaving 6 bases unmatched. The CDR3 is made up of 18 amino acids. Germline loops: CDR1 SGHKS, CDR2 YYEKEE (reference sequence). The whole variable domain, filled in from reference TRBV5-5 and TRBJ1-4, reads DAGVTQSPTHLIKTRGQQVTLRCSPISGHKSVSWYQQVLGQGPQFIFQYYEKEERGRGNFPDRFSARQFPNYSSELNVNALLLGDSALYLCASSLWTGGPATNEKLFFGSGTQLSVL.

The CDR3 sequence is CASSRSRDREGQPQHF. CDR3 in DNA: TGTGCCAGTAGTCGCAGCCGGGACAGGGAAGGTCAGCCCCAGCATTTT. The rearrangement uses TRBV19 and TRBJ1-5; 9 bases match TRBD1. This CDR3 spans 16 amino acids. Germline V gene data show CDR1 as LNHDA and CDR2 as SQIVND (reference sequence). V lost 5 bases to trimming and J lost 6 bases; unmatched junction nucleotides: 11.

A single count supports this clone. The chain joins TRBV25-1 to TRBJ2-1, with TRBD1 identical over 10 bases. The CDR3 totals 15 residues. In germline, CDR1 is MGHDK, CDR2 SYGVNS. V lost 3 bases and J lost 12; bases outside the gene matches: 11. The CDR3, as DNA: TGTGCCAGCAGTGATACGAGACAGGGGGCATTTGGGCAGTTCTTC. Translating gives CASSDTRQGAFGQFF.

The chain combines TRBV7-9 with TRBJ1-1; 10 nucleotides match TRBD1. Germline-derived CDR1 and CDR2 are SEHNR and FQNEAQ (reference sequence). The CDR3 is 13 residues long. Germline trimming cut 3 bases from V and 8 bases from J; bases unmatched to any gene: 3. The CDR3 spells CASSLGTGVEAFF. The DNA for the CDR3 is TGTGCCAGCAGCTTGGGGACAGGGGTAGAAGCTTTCTTT.

The chain employs TRBV5-4 and TRBJ2-3; D possibly corresponds to TRBD2 (6 bases). V lost 3 bases and J lost 3, with 14 bases in between. Germline loops: CDR1 SGHNT, CDR2 YYREEE (reference sequence). This CDR3 spans 15 amino acids. Here the CDR3 reads CASSYRETGTDTQYF. The CDR3 nucleotides read TGTGCCAGCAGCTATCGGGAGACGGGAACAGATACGCAGTATTTT.

Points on this clone: The junction and the germline gene differ at one end; a read error may be behind it. The rearrangement links TRBV7-7 to TRBJ1-5; 7 bases map to TRBD1. Germline V gene data show CDR1 as SSHAT and CDR2 as FNYEAQ (reference sequence). The CDR3 runs 19 residues. The CDR3 region has the DNA TGTGCTAGCAGCTTCCCTGACAGGGTAACGTGTAGAAGCAATCAGCCCCAGCATTTT. It yields the protein CASSFPDRVTCRSNQPQHF.

The chain couples TRBV2 to TRBJ1-2; maybe TRBD1 (5 bases). The V end was cut by 8 bases, the J end by 4 bases, with 11 bases between. This CDR3 region has 12 residues. The V gene's germline CDR1 is SNHLY and CDR2 FYNNEI. CDR3 region: CASYRIFYGYTF. CDR3 nucleotides: TGTGCCAGCTACAGGATTTTCTATGGCTACACCTTC. The variable domain in full, with the rest retrieved from reference TRBV2 and TRBJ1-2, is EPEVTQTPSHQVTQMGQEVILRCVPISNHLYFYWYRQILGQKVEFLVSFYNNEISEKSEIFDDQFSVERPDGSNFTLKIRSTKLEDSAMYFCASYRIFYGYTFGSGTRLTVV.

This chain connects TRBV29-1 to TRBJ2-1; 13 nucleotides line up with TRBD2. The CDR3 has 16 amino acids. The V gene end was trimmed by 5 bases and the J gene end by 2 bases; junction bases not matched to a gene: 6. Per germline, CDR1 SQVTM and CDR2 ANQGSEA. CDR3 sequence (DNA): TGCAGCGTTCTGGGACTAGCGGGAACCACCTACAATGAGCAGTTCTTC. Its translation: CSVLGLAGTTYNEQFF.

This clone was found a few times. The J gene is TRBJ2-5, the V gene TRBV11-2; 10 nucleotides align to TRBD2. The last part of the DNA fits TRBJ2-7 better; the J call may be wrong. Per germline, CDR1 SGHAT and CDR2 FQNNGV. This CDR3 has 14 amino acids. This CDR3 is CASSRGLANYEQYF. The CDR3 DNA is TGTGCCAGCAGCCGGGGACTAGCGAACTACGAGCAGTACTTC.

The chain couples TRBV11-3 to TRBJ2-1; D perhaps matches TRBD1 (6 bases). V lost 0 bases to trimming and J lost 2 bases, with 8 bases between them. The CDR3 is 15 amino acids. Germline V gives CDR1 SGHNT, CDR2 YENEEA. CDR3 region: CASSLEQGTYNEQFF. CDR3 nucleotide sequence: TGTGCCAGCAGCTTAGAACAGGGCACCTACAATGAGCAGTTCTTC.

The chain has TRBV5-6 and TRBJ1-2, with D maybe TRBD1 (6 bases). The V gene's germline CDR1 is SGHDT and CDR2 YYEEEE. Between the trimmed V and J ends, which lost 5 bases and 5 bases, there was a span of 13 bases. The CDR3 contains 13 residues. CDR3 coding DNA: TGTGCCAGCAGACTAGACAGGCTGTATGGCTACACCTTC. Translated: CASRLDRLYGYTF.

This clone came up once. CDR3 protein: CARGQTVGHEKLFF. DNA for the CDR3: TGCGCCAGGGGACAGACCGTCGGCCATGAAAAACTGTTTTTT. This chain joins TRBV10-1 and TRBJ1-4; 7 bases agree with TRBD1. Germline CDR1 WNHNN, CDR2 SYGVQD (reference sequence). The J segment lost 6 bases and the V segment lost 9 bases, leaving 10 bases of the junction unmatched. The CDR3 extends over 14 amino acids.

This clone was seen just once. The genes are TRBV11-2 and TRBJ2-1, with 13 bases lining up with TRBD2. V was clipped by 6 bases and J by 9 bases; unmatched bases: 11. CDR1 and CDR2 (germline): SGHAT, FQNNGV. This CDR3 is 16 amino acids long. In nucleotides, the CDR3 is TGTGCCAGCAGGAGTATACTAGCGGGGGGGCCGGGTGAGCAGTTCTTC. Its translation is CASRSILAGGPGEQFF.

The chain is built from TRBV5-6 and TRBJ2-7; 9 bases fit TRBD2. J was trimmed by 6 bases and V by 2 bases; bases with no gene match: 9. CDR1 is SGHDT, CDR2 YYEEEE, per germline. The CDR3 is made up of 15 amino acids. This chain's CDR3 is CASSFSSLAGREQYF. The CDR3 DNA reads as TGTGCCAGCAGCTTCTCTTCTCTAGCGGGGCGCGAGCAGTACTTC.

This clone appeared a few times. V is TRBV7-9 and J is TRBJ2-5; the match to TRBD2 covers 8 bases. From germline, CDR1 is SEHNR and CDR2 FQNEAQ (reference sequence). The CDR3 is 15 amino acids. Trimming took 0 bases from V and 4 from J; bases not matched to a gene: 4. CDR3 nucleotides: TGTGCCAGCAGCTTAGCTAGCGGGATGGGAGAGACCCAGTACTTC. This codes for CASSLASGMGETQYF.